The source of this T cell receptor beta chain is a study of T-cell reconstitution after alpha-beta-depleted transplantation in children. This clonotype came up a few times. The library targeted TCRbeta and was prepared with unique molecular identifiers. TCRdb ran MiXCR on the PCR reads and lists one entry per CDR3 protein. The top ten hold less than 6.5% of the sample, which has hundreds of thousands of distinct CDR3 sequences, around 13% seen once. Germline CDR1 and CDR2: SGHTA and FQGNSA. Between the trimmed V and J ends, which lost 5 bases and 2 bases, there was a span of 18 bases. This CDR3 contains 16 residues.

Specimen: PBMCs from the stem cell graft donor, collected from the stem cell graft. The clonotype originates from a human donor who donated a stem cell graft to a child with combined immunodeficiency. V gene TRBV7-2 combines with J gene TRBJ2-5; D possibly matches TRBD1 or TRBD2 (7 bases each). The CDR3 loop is CASSLGNRGLQETQYF. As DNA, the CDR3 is TGTGCCAGCAGCCTAGGTAACAGGGGACTACAAGAGACCCAGTACTTC.